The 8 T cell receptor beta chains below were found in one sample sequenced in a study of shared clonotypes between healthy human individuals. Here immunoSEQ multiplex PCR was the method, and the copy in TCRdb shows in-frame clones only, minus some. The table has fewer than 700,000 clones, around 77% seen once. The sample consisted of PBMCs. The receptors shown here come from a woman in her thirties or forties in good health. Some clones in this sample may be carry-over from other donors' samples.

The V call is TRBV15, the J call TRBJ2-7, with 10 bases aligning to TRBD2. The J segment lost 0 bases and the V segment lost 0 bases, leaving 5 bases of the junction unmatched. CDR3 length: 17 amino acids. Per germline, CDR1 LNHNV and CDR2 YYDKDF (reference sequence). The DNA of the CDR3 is TGTGCCACCAGCAGAGATTCGGCTAGCGGGAGCTCCTACGAGCAGTACTTC. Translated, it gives CATSRDSASGSSYEQYF.

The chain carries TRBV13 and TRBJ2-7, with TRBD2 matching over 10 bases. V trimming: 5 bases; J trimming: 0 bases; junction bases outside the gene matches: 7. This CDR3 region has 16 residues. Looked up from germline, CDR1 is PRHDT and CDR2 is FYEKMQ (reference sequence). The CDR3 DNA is TGTGCCAGCAGCCCGAGCGGGAGGGCGATCTCCTACGAGCAGTACTTC. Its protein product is CASSPSGRAISYEQYF.

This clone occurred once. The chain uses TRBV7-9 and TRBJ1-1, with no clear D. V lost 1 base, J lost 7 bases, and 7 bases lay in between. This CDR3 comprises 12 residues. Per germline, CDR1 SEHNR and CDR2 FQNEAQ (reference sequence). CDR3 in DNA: TGTGCCAGCAGCTTAGAACGGATTGAAGCTTTCTTT. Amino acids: CASSLERIEAFF.

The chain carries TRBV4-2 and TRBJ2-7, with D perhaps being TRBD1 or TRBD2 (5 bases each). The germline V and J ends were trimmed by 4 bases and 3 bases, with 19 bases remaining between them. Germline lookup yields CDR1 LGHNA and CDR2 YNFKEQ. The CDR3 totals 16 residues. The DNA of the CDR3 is TGTGCCAGCAGCCGGGAATGGGGGACGGAGGTCTACGAGCAGTACTTC. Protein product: CASSREWGTEVYEQYF.

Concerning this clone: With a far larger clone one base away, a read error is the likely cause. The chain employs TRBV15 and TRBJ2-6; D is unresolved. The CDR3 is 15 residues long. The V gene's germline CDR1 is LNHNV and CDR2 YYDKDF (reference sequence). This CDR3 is CVTSGDTSGANVLTF. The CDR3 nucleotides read TGTGTCACCAGTGGAGACACCTCTGGGGCCAACGTCCTGACTTTC.

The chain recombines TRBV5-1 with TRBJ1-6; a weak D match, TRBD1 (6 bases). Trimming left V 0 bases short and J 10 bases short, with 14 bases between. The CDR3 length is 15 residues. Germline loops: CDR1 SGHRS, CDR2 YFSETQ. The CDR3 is CASSLEGRGISPLHF. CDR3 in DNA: TGCGCCAGCAGCTTGGAGGGTAGGGGGATCTCACCCCTCCACTTT.

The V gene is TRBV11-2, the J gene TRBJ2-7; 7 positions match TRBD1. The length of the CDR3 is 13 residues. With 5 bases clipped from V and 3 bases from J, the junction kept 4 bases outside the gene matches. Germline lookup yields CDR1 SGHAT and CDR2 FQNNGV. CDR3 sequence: CASSRDSIYEQYF. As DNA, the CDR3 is TGTGCCAGCAGCCGGGACAGTATCTACGAGCAGTACTTC.

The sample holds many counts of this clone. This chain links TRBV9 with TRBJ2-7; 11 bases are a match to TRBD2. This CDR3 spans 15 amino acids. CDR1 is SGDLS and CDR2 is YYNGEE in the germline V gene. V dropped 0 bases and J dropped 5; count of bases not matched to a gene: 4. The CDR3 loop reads CASSVGLAGGHEQYF. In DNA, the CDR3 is TGTGCCAGCAGCGTAGGGCTAGCGGGAGGACACGAGCAGTACTTC. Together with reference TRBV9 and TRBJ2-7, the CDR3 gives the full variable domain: DSGVTQTPKHLITATGQRVTLRCSPRSGDLSVYWYQQSLDQGLQFLIQYYNGEERAKGNILERFSAQQFPDLHSELNLSSLELGDSALYFCASSVGLAGGHEQYFGPGTRLTVT.